These 8 T cell receptor beta chains were all obtained from the same sample, sequenced in a study of regulatory T cells in long-lasting Graves disease. Sequencing libraries for TCR beta were prepared with iRepertoire HTBI primers and Arm-PCR of CDR3 regions. TCRdb re-called the multiplex PCR reads with MiXCR, one entry per CDR3 protein. The table records 300,000 to 400,000 distinct CDR3 sequences, roughly 21% of them present only once. Regarding time point: persistent/refractory GD, antithyroid drugs over 5 years with positive TRAb. Extracted RNA from PBMCs served as the source of the TCR library. Sample: peripheral blood mononuclear cells (PBMCs), taken when the disease was refractory, from a patient treated with antithyroid drugs. These receptors all stem from a female donor with Graves disease.

Concerning this clonotype itself: Germline is not matched at one junction end, which may reflect a read error. The CDR3 protein is CAISERTMNTEALF. Written as DNA, the CDR3 is TGTGCCATCAGTGAACGGACTATGAACACTGAAGCTCTCTTT. The rearrangement uses TRBV10-3 and TRBJ1-1; D remains ambiguous. Germline V gives CDR1 ENHRY, CDR2 SYGVKD. The CDR3 sequence is 14 residues long.

V and J are TRBV5-1 and TRBJ1-2; 8 nucleotides agree with TRBD1. Germline lookup yields CDR1 SGHRS and CDR2 YFSETQ. CDR3 length equals 16 residues. V was pared by 5 bases and J by 7 bases, with 16 bases of the junction left unmatched. CDR3 in amino acids: CASRPKGTGENSGYTF. CDR3 in DNA: TGCGCCAGCAGACCCAAAGGGACAGGCGAAAACAGTGGCTACACCTTC. The full variable domain, in which reference TRBV5-1 and TRBJ1-2 provide the parts outside the CDR3, is KAGVTQTPRYLIKTRGQQVTLSCSPISGHRSVSWYQQTPGQGLQFLFEYFSETQRNKGNFPGRFSGRQFSNSRSEMNVSTLELGDSALYLCASRPKGTGENSGYTFGSGTRLTVV.

A remark on this clonotype: With a much larger clone just one base away, this may be a read error. The gene calls are TRBV6-1 and TRBJ1-1; D gene uncertain. CDR3 length: 15 amino acids. Looked up from germline, CDR1 is MNHNS and CDR2 is SASEGT. The CDR3 coding sequence is TGTGCCAGCAAAAGGGAAGGCAGGACCGACACTGGAGCTTTCTTT. It is translated as CASKREGRTDTGAFF.

This clonotype was seen a handful of times. The CDR3 coding sequence is TGTGCCAGCAGTCATGGGGGGGCTGGCAGATTGAACACTGAAGCTTTCTTT. Residues: CASSHGGAGRLNTEAFF. The rearrangement links TRBV6-1 to TRBJ1-1, with TRBD1 as a possible D gene (6 bases). The CDR3 runs to 17 residues. Trimming stripped 5 bases from V and 0 bases from J, with 19 bases between. Germline CDR1 is MNHNS and CDR2 is SASEGT.

At least ten counts were recorded for this clonotype. This rearrangement joins TRBV12-3 or TRBV12-4 to TRBJ1-2, with D maybe TRBD1 (5 bases). This CDR3 has 14 residues. The V end was cut by 3 bases, the J end by 7 bases, with 15 bases between. The CDR3 loop is CASSFGAVTGGYTF. The CDR3 DNA follows: TGTGCCAGCAGTTTCGGGGCCGTCACTGGTGGCTACACCTTC.

The chain carries TRBV10-3 and TRBJ2-1, with a weak D call TRBD2 (6 bases). Trimming shortened V by 3 bases and J by 6 bases, and 18 bases separated the two germline ends. In germline, CDR1 is ENHRY, CDR2 SYGVKD. The CDR3 is 16 residues long. Here the CDR3 DNA reads TGTGCCATCAGTGATCCCGGGACTGCAAGAGGCAATGAGCAGTTCTTC. Its protein product is CAISDPGTARGNEQFF.

This clonotype was found many times. The chain combines TRBV6-5 with TRBJ2-7, with 10 bases aligning to TRBD2. Germline lookup yields CDR1 MNHEY and CDR2 SVGAGI. The CDR3 contains 16 residues. The J segment lost 1 base and the V segment lost 0 bases, leaving 3 bases of the junction unmatched. As DNA, the CDR3 is TGTGCCAGCAGTTACTCAGGACTAGCGGAGTCCTACGAGCAGTACTTC. Encoded protein: CASSYSGLAESYEQYF.

In its sample, this clonotype is large (0.1 to 1%). This sequence joins TRBV6-5 and TRBJ2-5; no clear D. The germline V and J ends were trimmed by 2 bases and 7 bases, with 11 bases remaining between them. Germline CDR1 reads MNHEY; CDR2 reads SVGAGI. This CDR3 has 13 amino acids. CDR3 region: CASSYELVGTQYF. CDR3 sequence (DNA): TGTGCCAGCAGTTACGAGTTAGTAGGGACCCAGTACTTC.